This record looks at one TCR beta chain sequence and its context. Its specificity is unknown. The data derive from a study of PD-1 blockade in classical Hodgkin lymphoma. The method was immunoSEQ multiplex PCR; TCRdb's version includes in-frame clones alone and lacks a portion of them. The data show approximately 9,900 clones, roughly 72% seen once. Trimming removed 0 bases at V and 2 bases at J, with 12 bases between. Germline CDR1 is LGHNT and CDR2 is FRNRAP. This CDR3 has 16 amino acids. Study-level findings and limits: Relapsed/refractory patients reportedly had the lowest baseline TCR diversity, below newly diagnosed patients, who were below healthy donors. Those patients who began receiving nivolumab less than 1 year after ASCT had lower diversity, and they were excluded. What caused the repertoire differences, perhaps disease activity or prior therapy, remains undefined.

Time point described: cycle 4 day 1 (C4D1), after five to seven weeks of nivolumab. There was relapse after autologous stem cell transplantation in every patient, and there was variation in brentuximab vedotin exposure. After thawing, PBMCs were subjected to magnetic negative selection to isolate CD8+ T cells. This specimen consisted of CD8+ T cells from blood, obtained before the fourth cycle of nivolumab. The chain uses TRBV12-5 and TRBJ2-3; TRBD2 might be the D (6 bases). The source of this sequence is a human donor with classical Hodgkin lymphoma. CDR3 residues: CASGLVLEGFTDTQYF. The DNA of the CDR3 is TGTGCTAGTGGTTTGGTACTGGAGGGGTTCACAGATACGCAGTATTTT.